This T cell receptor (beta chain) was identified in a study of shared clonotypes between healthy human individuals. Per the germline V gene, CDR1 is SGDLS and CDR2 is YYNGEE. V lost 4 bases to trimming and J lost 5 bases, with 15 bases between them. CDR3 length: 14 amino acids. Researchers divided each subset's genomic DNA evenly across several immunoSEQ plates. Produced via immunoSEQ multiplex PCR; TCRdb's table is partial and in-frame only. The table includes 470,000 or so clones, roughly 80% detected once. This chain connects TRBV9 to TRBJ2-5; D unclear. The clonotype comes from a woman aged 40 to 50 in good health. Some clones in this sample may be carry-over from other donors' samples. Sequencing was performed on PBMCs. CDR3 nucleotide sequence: TGTGCCAGCAGCCCCCGTGGGGTCGCCGAGACCCAGTACTTC. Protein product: CASSPRGVAETQYF.